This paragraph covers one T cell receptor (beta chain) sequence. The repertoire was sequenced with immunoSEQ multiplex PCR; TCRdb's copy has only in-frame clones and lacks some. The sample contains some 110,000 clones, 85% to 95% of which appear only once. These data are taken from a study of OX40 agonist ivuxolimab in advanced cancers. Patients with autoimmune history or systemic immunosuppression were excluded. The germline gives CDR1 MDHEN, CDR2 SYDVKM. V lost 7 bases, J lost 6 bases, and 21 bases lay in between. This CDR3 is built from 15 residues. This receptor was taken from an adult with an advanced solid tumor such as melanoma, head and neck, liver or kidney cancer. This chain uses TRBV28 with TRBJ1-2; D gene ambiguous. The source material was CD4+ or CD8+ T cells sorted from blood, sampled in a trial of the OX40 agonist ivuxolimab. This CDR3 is CASTRGGSNWDGYTF. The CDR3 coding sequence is TGTGCCAGCACCCGAGGTGGGTCAAACTGGGATGGCTACACCTTC.